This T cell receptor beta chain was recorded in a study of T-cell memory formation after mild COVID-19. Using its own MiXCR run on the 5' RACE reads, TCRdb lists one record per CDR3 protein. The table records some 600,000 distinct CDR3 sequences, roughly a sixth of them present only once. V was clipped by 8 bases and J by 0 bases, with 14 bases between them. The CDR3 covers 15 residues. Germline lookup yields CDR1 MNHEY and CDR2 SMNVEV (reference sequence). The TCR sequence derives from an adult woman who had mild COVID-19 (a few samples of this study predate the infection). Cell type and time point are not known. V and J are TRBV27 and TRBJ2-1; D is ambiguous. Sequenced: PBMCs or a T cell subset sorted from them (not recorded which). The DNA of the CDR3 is TGTGCCAGCGCCTTAAGATTTGCCTCCTACAATGAGCAGTTCTTC. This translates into CASALRFASYNEQFF.